This T cell receptor beta chain was documented in a study of blood T cell repertoires in COVID-19. About the study: PBMCs, B-cell-depleted T cells, or T cells provided the cDNA or gDNA that made up the material.

Under the authors' procedure: Amplifying reference gene primers gave estimates of nucleated cell counts. Measured with immunoSEQ multiplex PCR; TCRdb has only the in-frame clones, and not every one. V and J calls and clone size come straight from that table; D and trimming were deduced from the DNA. The sample records around 250,000 clones, 86% being singletons. This clone was found many times. Trimming stripped 4 bases from V and 1 base from J, with 18 bases between. The germline V gene encodes CDR1 SGHNT and CDR2 YYREEE (reference sequence). The CDR3 has 18 residues. The origin of this receptor is a woman aged 45-60 years who had recovered from COVID-19. Input material: PBMCs or T cells enriched from blood (not recorded which). The gene calls are TRBV5-4 and TRBJ2-6, with D tentatively TRBD1 (6 bases). The DNA of the CDR3 is TGTGCCAGCAGCGAGGTTCAAATCACAGGGTCTGGGGCCAACGTCCTGACTTTC. This gives the protein CASSEVQITGSGANVLTF.